These 5 T cell receptor beta chains were sequenced from one sample in a study of T cells after yellow fever vaccination. Using its own MiXCR run on the 5' RACE reads, TCRdb lists one record per CDR3 protein. The sample has 600,000 to 750,000 distinct CDR3 sequences, approximately 13% seen once. The starting material was PBMCs, obtained on the day of the yellow fever booster vaccination. These receptors all stem from a man aged 25 to 45 who received the YFV17D yellow fever vaccine.

V is TRBV7-2 and J is TRBJ2-7; D is possibly TRBD1 or TRBD2 (5 bases each). V was trimmed by 5 bases and J by 3 bases, leaving 17 bases between them. The CDR3 spans 15 residues. CDR1 is SGHTA and CDR2 is FQGNSA in the germline V gene. The CDR3 loop reads CASSQPGRINYEQYF. The CDR3 nucleotides read TGTGCCAGCAGCCAACCGGGACGTATAAACTACGAGCAGTACTTC.

The DNA of the CDR3 is TGCAGCGTCAAGGGGTCTAGCACTCGCACAGATACGCAGTATTTT. As protein: CSVKGSSTRTDTQYF. The V gene is TRBV29-1, the J gene TRBJ2-3; D tentatively reads TRBD1 or TRBD2 (5 bases each). This CDR3 is built from 15 residues. With 6 bases removed from V and 1 base from J, the gap between germline ends came to 17 bases. The germline V gene has CDR1 SQVTM and CDR2 ANQGSEA.

This clonotype was counted ten times or more. This sequence joins TRBV20-1 and TRBJ2-1; D not resolved. V lost 0 bases to trimming and J lost 8 bases, with 8 bases between them. Germline assignment: CDR1 DFQATT and CDR2 SNEGSKA (reference sequence). The CDR3 is 12 residues long. CDR3 nucleotide sequence: TGCAGTGCTAGAGATCCGGCGTATGAGCAGTTCTTC. Its translation: CSARDPAYEQFF.

Ten or more counts support this clonotype. The V gene is TRBV20-1, the J gene TRBJ2-1; TRBD2 matches 12 bases. The CDR3 runs to 18 residues. Trimming removed 6 bases from V and 1 base from J; junction bases left unmatched: 13. Germline V lookup: CDR1 DFQATT, CDR2 SNEGSKA (reference sequence). CDR3 sequence: CSAPRGLAGGRSYNEQFF. CDR3 in DNA: TGCAGTGCGCCCCGCGGGCTAGCGGGAGGGAGATCCTACAATGAGCAGTTCTTC.

A few counts support this clonotype. The chain is built from TRBV29-1 and TRBJ1-4; D not resolved. The CDR3 extends over 12 amino acids. V gave up 7 bases and J gave up 1 base, with 7 bases separating them. CDR1 SQVTM and CDR2 ANQGSEA come from the germline V gene. CDR3 in amino acids: CSASRTNEKLFF. As DNA, the CDR3 is TGCAGCGCAAGTCGAACTAATGAAAAACTGTTTTTT.